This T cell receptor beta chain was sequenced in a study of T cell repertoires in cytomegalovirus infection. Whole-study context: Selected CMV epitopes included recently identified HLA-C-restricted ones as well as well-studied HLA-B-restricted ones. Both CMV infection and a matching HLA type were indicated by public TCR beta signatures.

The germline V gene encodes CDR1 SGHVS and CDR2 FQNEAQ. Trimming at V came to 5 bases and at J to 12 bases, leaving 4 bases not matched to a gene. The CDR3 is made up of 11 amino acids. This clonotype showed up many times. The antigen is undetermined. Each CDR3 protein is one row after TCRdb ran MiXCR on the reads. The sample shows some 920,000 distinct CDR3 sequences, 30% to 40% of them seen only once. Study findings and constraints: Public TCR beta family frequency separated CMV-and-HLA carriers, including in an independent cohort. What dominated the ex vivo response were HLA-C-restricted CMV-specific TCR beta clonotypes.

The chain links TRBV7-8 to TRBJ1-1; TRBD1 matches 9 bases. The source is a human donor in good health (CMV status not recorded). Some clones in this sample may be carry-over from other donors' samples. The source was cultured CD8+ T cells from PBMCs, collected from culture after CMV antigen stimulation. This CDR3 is CASSDRGFTFF. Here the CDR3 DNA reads TGTGCCAGCAGCGACAGGGGGTTTACTTTCTTT.